Sequencing of this TCR beta chain was carried out in a study of early T cells in non-severe SARS-CoV-2 infection. Across the whole study: The input, bulk RNA from unsorted whole blood, was sequenced, and chains were unpaired.

Molecules of cDNA were individually given unique molecular identifiers that were attached to them. TCRdb fed the 5' RACE reads into MiXCR, producing one record per CDR3 protein. Here the sample spans 69,000 or so distinct CDR3 sequences, about 9.4% being singletons. Study-wide results and limits: Reliance on VDJdb matching favored anti-spike CD8 responses; private and CD4 specificities were missed.

Only a few counts were recorded for this clonotype. The antigen is undetermined. V lost 4 bases and J lost 3, with 22 bases in between. Per germline, CDR1 SGHTS and CDR2 YDEGEE. This CDR3 is built from 18 residues. The chain joins TRBV5-8 to TRBJ2-2, with D possibly being TRBD1 or TRBD2 (5 bases each). This clonotype originated in an adult who was a healthcare worker with PCR-confirmed SARS-CoV-2 infection or an uninfected control (not recorded which). The material sequenced was whole blood. CDR3 nucleotide sequence: TGTGCCAGCAGCCGCCTGAGGGGTTGGGTCCGATACACCGGGGAGCTGTTTTTT. This codes for CASSRLRGWVRYTGELFF.